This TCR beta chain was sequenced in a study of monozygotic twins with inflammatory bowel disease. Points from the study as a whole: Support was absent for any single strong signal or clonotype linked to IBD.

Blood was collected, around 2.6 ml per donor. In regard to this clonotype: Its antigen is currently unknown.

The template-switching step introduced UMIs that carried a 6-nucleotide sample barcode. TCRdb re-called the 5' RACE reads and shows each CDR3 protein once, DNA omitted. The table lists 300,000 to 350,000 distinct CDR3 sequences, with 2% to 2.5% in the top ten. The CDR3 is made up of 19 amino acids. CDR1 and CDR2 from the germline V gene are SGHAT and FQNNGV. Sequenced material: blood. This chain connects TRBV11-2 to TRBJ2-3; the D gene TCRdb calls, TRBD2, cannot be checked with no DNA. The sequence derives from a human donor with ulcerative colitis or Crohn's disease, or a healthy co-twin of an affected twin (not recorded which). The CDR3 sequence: CASSLVGAGGPWSTDTQYF.